This T cell receptor beta chain stems from a study of regulatory T cells in long-lasting Graves disease. Arm-PCR with iRepertoire HTBI primers amplified the CDR3 regions for these TCR beta libraries. MiXCR, applied by TCRdb to the multiplex PCR reads, yields one record per CDR3 protein. This table has 530,000 or so distinct CDR3 sequences, 15% to 20% appearing once. As for time point: newly diagnosed GD, antithyroid drugs for less than 3 months. Extracted PBMC RNA gave rise to the TCR library. This CDR3 spans 14 amino acids. Germline-derived CDR1 and CDR2 are DFQATT and SNEGSKA (reference sequence). Trimming removed 5 bases from V and 7 bases from J; junction bases left unmatched: 10. This clonotype was counted only a few times. A further study also used this sample, focusing on T cells in Graves' hyperthyroidism and ophthalmopathy.

This specimen was peripheral blood mononuclear cells (PBMCs), taken at new diagnosis, from a patient treated with antithyroid drugs. The chain is built from TRBV20-1 and TRBJ1-4; 7 bases agree with TRBD1. This receptor was obtained from a man aged 18 to 30 with Graves disease. The CDR3: CSAERQGGGEKLFF. CDR3 sequence (DNA): TGCAGTGCTGAACGACAGGGAGGCGGTGAAAAACTGTTTTTT.